The source of this TCR beta chain is a study of blood T cell repertoires in COVID-19. Looking at the study overall: There were acute and convalescent COVID-19 samples, and they came from the United States, Italy and Spain. Sample material is recorded as cDNA or gDNA derived from T cells, B-cell-depleted T cells, or PBMCs.

The V gene's germline CDR1 is SGHRS and CDR2 YFSETQ. The V end was cut by 0 bases, the J end by 7 bases, with 16 bases between. The CDR3 is 15 amino acids. Repertoires were generated with immunoSEQ multiplex PCR, while TCRdb's copy carries only in-frame clones and drops some. Of 150,000 to 200,000 clones in the sample, around 86% were seen once. The receptor was derived from a man in his 60s with acute or convalescent COVID-19. The V and J genes are TRBV5-1 and TRBJ1-2; possible D gene TRBD1, 5 bases. Sequenced material: peripheral blood. The CDR3 loop reads CASSLAQGAAVGYTF. CDR3 nucleotides: TGCGCCAGCAGCTTGGCTCAGGGCGCGGCGGTTGGCTACACCTTC.